Listed below are T cell receptor beta chains from one sample, sequenced in a study of T cells expressing NK-cell markers. TCRdb reprocessed the 5' RACE reads, keeping one entry per CDR3 protein, no DNA. Its table records around 550,000 distinct CDR3 sequences. Sequencing was carried out using blood T cells: a sorted CD56 or NKG2C T cell subset, CD4+ or CD8+ T cells, or bulk PBMC T cells (not recorded which). The receptors come from a man younger than 30 in good health. The CDR3 runs from the conserved cysteine through the conserved F or W.

v_gene,j_gene,CDR3aa
TRBV5-6,TRBJ2-2,CASIGGQQPRNTGELFF
TRBV15,TRBJ1-2,CATSSAPGYGYTF
TRBV12-3/TRBV12-4,TRBJ1-3,CASSFWGFGLNTIYF
TRBV19,TRBJ1-1,CASSPASAEAFF
TRBV25-1,TRBJ2-4,CASSEPSLDIQYF
TRBV3-1,TRBJ1-2,CASSQYRGAGGYTF
TRBV7-9,TRBJ1-1,CASSLALTGTDTEAFF
TRBV20-1,TRBJ2-4,CSARDASAAFGWAKNIQYF
TRBV18,TRBJ2-1,CASSPLRSSANEQFF
TRBV10-3,TRBJ2-1,CAISAGTGGYEQFF
TRBV28,TRBJ2-1,CASSPRDRGHLEQFF
TRBV12-3/TRBV12-4,TRBJ1-6,CASSLRVFKYNSPLHF
TRBV5-6,TRBJ1-1,CASSFPGGGTEAFF
TRBV20-1,TRBJ2-1,CSARATGGFFSEQFF
TRBV12-3/TRBV12-4,TRBJ1-2,CASSLDSRGPGYTF
TRBV29-1,TRBJ2-1,CSGSSGRATRNEQFF
TRBV5-1,TRBJ1-1,CASSFPGRPMNTEAFF
TRBV20-1,TRBJ2-5,CSARDGGWYQETQYF
TRBV5-5,TRBJ2-3,CASSLAVGSTDTQYF
TRBV7-9,TRBJ2-7,CASTNPTGGIHEQYF
TRBV11-1,TRBJ1-1,CASSLAWGRAVGNTEAFF
TRBV18,TRBJ2-1,CASSPPADRNEQFF
TRBV9,TRBJ2-1,CASSARFGGGVDEQFF
TRBV12-3/TRBV12-4,TRBJ2-7,CASSSGWGQYF
TRBV29-1,TRBJ2-7,CSVTSGNTYEQYF
TRBV11-2,TRBJ2-5,CASSLGLAGTETQYF
TRBV9,TRBJ1-1,CASSVGQEEAFF
TRBV24-1,TRBJ1-1,CATSAADRNTEAFF
TRBV29-1,TRBJ1-1,CSVASGTSPNTEAFF
TRBV11-2,TRBJ2-5,CASSLSVALQETQYF
TRBV20-1,TRBJ1-5,CRRPGNQPQHF
TRBV27,TRBJ1-6,CASSLDRGSSPLHF
TRBV6-5,TRBJ2-3,CASSYSPQGMTDTQYF
TRBV20-1,TRBJ2-3,CSARGTWDYKSTDTQYF
TRBV20-1,TRBJ1-2,CSASGAGSNYGYTF
TRBV20-1,TRBJ2-7,CSAGSRTGRYEQYF
TRBV24-1,TRBJ2-3,CATTQDSTDTQYF
TRBV12-3/TRBV12-4,TRBJ1-6,CASSLSGGASPLHF
TRBV10-3,TRBJ1-1,CAISAALGSNTEAFF
TRBV5-1,TRBJ2-5,CASRQQNGQETQYF
TRBV6-1,TRBJ2-3,CASQLDLSTDTQYF
TRBV12-3/TRBV12-4,TRBJ2-1,CASSLSSSYNEQFF
TRBV20-1,TRBJ2-1,CSAKRGGGPYNEQFF
TRBV28,TRBJ2-5,CASSFRPEYQETQYF
TRBV12-3/TRBV12-4,TRBJ1-1,CASSFKWQNDNTEAFF
TRBV6-4,TRBJ2-1,CASSDWSENNEQFF
TRBV15,TRBJ2-1,CATSRGGGSGRNEQFF
TRBV24-1,TRBJ2-1,CATSGTLVNEQFF
TRBV7-9,TRBJ2-7,CASSSPRGTSYEQYF
TRBV27,TRBJ2-1,CASSSLAGDYNEQFF